This TCR beta chain was identified during a study of shared clonotypes between healthy human individuals. The study, taken as a whole, reports: The study sampled only blood, and tissue repertoires likely differ.

Cells designated naive CD8 were CD45RO-negative and were positively selected for CCR7, with terminally differentiated effector memory CD45RA+ cells excluded. Sequencing was performed with immunoSEQ multiplex PCR; in TCRdb, only in-frame clones are kept and a portion is missing. This sample has about 2,100,000 clones; 85% to 95% occur once, and the top ten carry roughly 1.8%. Germline V gene lookup returns CDR1 SNHLY and CDR2 FYNNEI. Between the trimmed V and J ends, which lost 6 bases and 6 bases, there was a span of 21 bases. CDR3 length: 15 amino acids. Details on this clone: Its target is not known.

The rearrangement joins TRBV2 to TRBJ2-7, with D perhaps assigned TRBD1 or TRBD2 (7 bases each). The sequenced sample consisted of naive CD8+ T cells from PBMCs. The TCR originated in a man younger than 35 in good health. Some clones in this sample may be carry-over from other donors' samples. CDR3: CASRGRETGSPEQYF. DNA for the CDR3: TGTGCCAGCAGGGGGCGGGAGACAGGGTCTCCCGAGCAGTACTTC.